One sample yielded the 29 T cell receptor beta chains listed below, sequenced in a study of blood T cells in healthy people across ages. Alongside a J-beta primer mix, a sample-barcoded 5' primer served in a second PCR lasting 7 to 11 cycles. TCRdb ran MiXCR on the 5' RACE reads and lists one entry per CDR3 protein. This sample has 1.5 million to 2 million distinct CDR3 sequences, with approximately 32% found just once. Material for sequencing was blood. These receptors were obtained from a woman in her twenties or thirties in good health.

This clonotype was seen only a few times. The chain has TRBV10-3 and TRBJ1-4; D gene ambiguous. Germline V gene sequence: CDR1 ENHRY, CDR2 SYGVKD. Trimming cost V 11 bases and J 7 bases, with 23 bases left between them. This CDR3 is 15 amino acids long. CDR3 sequence reads: CAARPGREGSEKLFF. Written as DNA, the CDR3 is TGTGCCGCACGCCCAGGACGGGAGGGATCTGAAAAACTGTTTTTT.

The chain carries TRBV11-2 and TRBJ2-7, with a weak D call TRBD1 (6 bases). This CDR3 has 19 residues. Germline V gene sequence: CDR1 SGHAT, CDR2 FQNNGV. V shed 5 bases and J shed 3 bases, with 29 bases lying between them. The CDR3 region has the DNA TGTGCCAGCAGCCTATGGGGGATCCCATCCAAGGACAGAGACTACGAGCAGTACTTC. Its protein product is CASSLWGIPSKDRDYEQYF.

The chain joins TRBV5-1 to TRBJ1-1; 7 bases fit TRBD1. V trimming: 0 bases; J trimming: 4 bases; junction bases outside the gene matches: 3. Germline V gene data show CDR1 as SGHRS and CDR2 as YFSETQ. The CDR3 is 14 residues long. The CDR3 loop reads CASSLAWTGTEAFF. DNA for the CDR3: TGCGCCAGCAGCTTGGCCTGGACAGGCACTGAAGCTTTCTTT. Filled out from reference TRBV5-1 and TRBJ1-1, the complete variable domain reads KAGVTQTPRYLIKTRGQQVTLSCSPISGHRSVSWYQQTPGQGLQFLFEYFSETQRNKGNFPGRFSGRQFSNSRSEMNVSTLELGDSALYLCASSLAWTGTEAFFGQGTRLTVV.

The V call is TRBV6-6, the J call TRBJ1-1; the match to TRBD1 covers 7 bases. CDR1 and CDR2 from the germline V gene are MNHNY and SVGAGI (reference sequence). This CDR3 has 16 amino acids. V was pared by 4 bases and J by 4 bases, with 12 bases of the junction left unmatched. The CDR3 loop reads CASSLDRAQGSTEAFF. The CDR3 DNA reads TGTGCCAGCAGTTTAGACAGGGCACAAGGAAGCACTGAAGCTTTCTTT.

The chain couples TRBV20-1 to TRBJ1-2, with 7 nucleotides matching TRBD1. In germline, CDR1 is DFQATT, CDR2 SNEGSKA (reference sequence). Unmatched junction bases numbered 9, after V lost 4 bases and J lost 1 base. The CDR3 is 15 residues long. CDR3 DNA sequence: TGCAGTGCTAAGACACAGGGGCCCGATAACTATGGCTACACCTTC. Translating gives CSAKTQGPDNYGYTF.

This clonotype was found a few times. V usage is TRBV4-1 and J usage is TRBJ2-5; no clear D gene. Trimming removed 1 base from V and 5 bases from J, with 11 bases in between. The germline CDR1 and CDR2 sequences are MGHRA and YSYEKL. This CDR3 is built from 14 residues. CDR3 in DNA: TGCGCCAGCAGCCAAGTTGGGGAAGGGGAGACCCAGTACTTC. It is translated as CASSQVGEGETQYF.

This clonotype has a handful of counts. The genes are TRBV12-3 or TRBV12-4 and TRBJ2-2; 10 bases are a match to TRBD2. V dropped 6 bases and J dropped 5; count of bases not matched to a gene: 15. The CDR3 has 18 residues. The CDR3 spells CASRNLRRLAGDTGELFF. The CDR3 nucleotides are TGTGCCAGCAGAAATTTACGTAGGCTAGCGGGGGATACCGGGGAGCTGTTTTTT.

This chain's CDR3 is CASSRVGGAKETQYF. CDR3 DNA sequence: TGTGCCAGCAGCCGGGTAGGGGGCGCGAAAGAGACCCAGTACTTC. The rearrangement joins TRBV3-1 to TRBJ2-5, with 7 bases that match TRBD1. CDR1 is LGHDT and CDR2 is YNNKEL in the germline V gene (reference sequence). V trimming: 4 bases; J trimming: 3 bases; junction bases outside the gene matches: 8. CDR3 length: 15 amino acids.

The V call is TRBV6-5, the J call TRBJ1-6; 7 bases align to TRBD1. CDR3 length: 15 residues. The V gene's germline CDR1 is MNHEY and CDR2 SVGAGI. The J segment lost 8 bases and the V segment lost 4 bases, leaving 8 bases of the junction unmatched. The CDR3 here is CASSWQGVGDSPLHF. In nucleotides, the CDR3 is TGTGCCAGCAGTTGGCAGGGGGTTGGAGATTCACCCCTCCACTTT.

Concerning this clonotype itself: A read error may explain this, as a much larger clone is one base away. The genes are TRBV4-1 and TRBJ2-5; 7 bases are a match to TRBD2. V was clipped by 0 bases and J by 5 bases; unmatched bases: 6. The CDR3 extends over 15 amino acids. Germline V lookup: CDR1 MGHRA, CDR2 YSYEKL. The CDR3 DNA follows: TGCGCCAGCAGCCAAGAGGTACTAGCGCAGGAGACCCAGTACTTC. Its translation: CASSQEVLAQETQYF.

This sequence joins TRBV15 and TRBJ1-2; D is perhaps TRBD1 (6 bases). V shed 4 bases and J shed 4 bases, with 19 bases lying between them. CDR3 length equals 16 residues. Germline loops: CDR1 LNHNV, CDR2 YYDKDF (reference sequence). CDR3 sequence (DNA): TGTGCCACCAGCAAGGGCGCAGAGGGGGAGAGCTATGGCTACACCTTC. Its protein is CATSKGAEGESYGYTF.

The chain has TRBV20-1 and TRBJ2-7; the match to TRBD2 covers 8 bases. The CDR3 has 17 amino acids. Germline CDR1 and CDR2: DFQATT and SNEGSKA (reference sequence). The ends lost 5 bases at V and 3 bases at J; junction bases unmatched: 18. As DNA, the CDR3 is TGCAGTGCTGGCGGGACTAGGCCGTCCCAGGGGCGCTACGAGCAGTACTTC. Its translation is CSAGGTRPSQGRYEQYF.

V and J are TRBV7-3 and TRBJ2-1; D is unclear. The CDR3 loop spans 13 amino acids. The germline V and J ends were trimmed by 2 bases and 6 bases, with 8 bases remaining between them. Germline CDR1 and CDR2: SGHTA and FQGTGA. CDR3 nucleotides: TGTGCCAGCAGCTTATTACCCTGCAATGAGCAGTTCTTC. This sequence encodes CASSLLPCNEQFF.

About this clonotype itself: The junction and the germline gene differ at one end; a read error may be behind it. The CDR3 DNA follows: TGTTCCAGCAGCTCCGCGACAGGGGGATGGACTGAAGCTTTCTTT. Translated, it gives CSSSSATGGWTEAFF. This rearrangement joins TRBV7-9 to TRBJ1-1, with TRBD1 identical over 9 bases. The CDR3 is made up of 15 amino acids. Per germline, CDR1 SEHNR and CDR2 FQNEAQ (reference sequence).

The chain couples TRBV5-1 to TRBJ1-2; 10 bases are a match to TRBD1. CDR1 is SGHRS, CDR2 YFSETQ, per germline. With V trimmed by 4 bases and J by 4 bases, 10 bases remained unmatched. The CDR3 sequence is 16 residues long. The CDR3 here is CASSTPVGQGVYGYTF. CDR3 in DNA: TGCGCCAGCAGCACCCCTGTCGGACAGGGGGTCTATGGCTACACCTTC.

The V and J genes are TRBV20-1 and TRBJ2-1, with 11 bases lining up with TRBD2. J was trimmed by 9 bases and V by 1 base; bases with no gene match: 8. Per the germline V gene, CDR1 is DFQATT and CDR2 is SNEGSKA (reference sequence). The CDR3 has 15 residues. The CDR3 bases are TGCAGTGCTAGAGGTGGTCTAGCGGGGGGCGGTGAGCAGTTCTTC. This translates into CSARGGLAGGGEQFF.

This clonotype was observed at least ten times. V and J are TRBV6-2 or TRBV6-3 and TRBJ2-7, with TRBD2 matching 9 bases. CDR1 and CDR2 from the germline V gene are MNHEY and SVGEGT. Trimming removed 6 bases from V and 5 bases from J; junction bases left unmatched: 5. The CDR3 covers 13 residues. Here the CDR3 reads CASRPSGTDEQYF. The CDR3 coding sequence is TGTGCCAGCAGGCCTAGCGGGACTGACGAGCAGTACTTC.

The V call is TRBV29-1, the J call TRBJ2-5; D possibly corresponds to TRBD1 (5 bases). The DNA end lines up better with TRBJ2-7; the J call may be wrong. The CDR3 consists of 14 residues. Looked up from germline, CDR1 is SQVTM and CDR2 is ANQGSEA. The CDR3 is CSVESKGHPYEQYF. The CDR3 bases are TGCAGCGTTGAATCCAAGGGGCATCCTTACGAGCAGTACTTC.

The rearrangement links TRBV7-8 to TRBJ1-1; the D gene is possibly TRBD1 (6 bases). The germline V gene has CDR1 SGHVS and CDR2 FQNEAQ. V was shortened by 5 bases and J by 6 bases, with 19 bases between the two germline ends. This CDR3 spans 15 amino acids. CDR3 in amino acids: CASSVSEGGKSEAFF. DNA of the CDR3: TGTGCCAGCAGCGTCTCAGAGGGGGGAAAGTCTGAAGCTTTCTTT.

The gene calls are TRBV27 and TRBJ2-7, with 7 bases aligning to TRBD2. Germline V gene sequence: CDR1 MNHEY, CDR2 SMNVEV (reference sequence). There are 14 residues in the CDR3. The junction had 9 bases not matched to a gene; V was cut back by 2 bases and J by 8 bases. The CDR3 region is CASSLAGELAKQYF. CDR3 nucleotides: TGTGCCAGCAGTTTAGCGGGAGAGCTTGCAAAGCAGTACTTC.

The chain recombines TRBV11-2 with TRBJ2-3, with 10 bases lining up with TRBD1. The germline V gene has CDR1 SGHAT and CDR2 FQNNGV. The length of the CDR3 is 15 residues. Trimming took 5 bases from V and 3 from J; bases not matched to a gene: 5. As DNA, the CDR3 is TGTGCCAGCAGCCAGAGACAGGGGGCAACAGATACGCAGTATTTT. Its translation: CASSQRQGATDTQYF.

This clonotype has more than one count but fewer than ten. The J gene is TRBJ1-2, the V gene TRBV10-3, with 8 bases fitting TRBD1. CDR1 ENHRY and CDR2 SYGVKD come from the germline V gene. V trimming: 2 bases; J trimming: 4 bases; junction bases outside the gene matches: 9. The length of the CDR3 is 16 residues. CDR3 sequence: CAISEGMDRAGYGYTF. DNA for the CDR3: TGTGCCATCAGTGAGGGGATGGACAGGGCCGGCTATGGCTACACCTTC.

The table lists this clonotype with a few counts. The DNA for the CDR3 is TGTGCCAGCAGTTATCCCGGGGAGGGAAGGGAGACCCAGTACTTC. Translation gives CASSYPGEGRETQYF. The gene calls are TRBV6-5 and TRBJ2-5, with 7 bases fitting TRBD2. Germline V gives CDR1 MNHEY, CDR2 SVGAGI. After removal of 3 bases from V and 5 bases from J, the junction contained 9 bases not matched to a gene. The CDR3 contains 15 residues.

This chain uses TRBV20-1 with TRBJ2-3; 12 bases agree with TRBD2. After removal of 6 bases from V and 7 bases from J, the junction contained 11 bases not matched to a gene. The CDR3 is 15 amino acids. Germline loops: CDR1 DFQATT, CDR2 SNEGSKA (reference sequence). In DNA, the CDR3 is TGCAGTGCCGAACTGACTAGCGGGAGAGGGTATACGCAGTATTTT. Encoded protein: CSAELTSGRGYTQYF.

The chain joins TRBV7-2 to TRBJ2-4; D is unclear. CDR1 is SGHTA and CDR2 is FQGNSA in the germline V gene. CDR3 length: 14 residues. The V end was cut by 5 bases, the J end by 8 bases, with 16 bases between. CDR3 sequence reads: CASSPRALPHIQYF. The CDR3 DNA sequence: TGTGCCAGCAGCCCCCGAGCCCTCCCCCACATTCAGTACTTC.

The V gene is TRBV20-1, the J gene TRBJ1-1; D is unresolved. CDR1 DFQATT and CDR2 SNEGSKA come from the germline V gene (reference sequence). Trimming took off 5 bases at V and 7 bases at J, with 8 bases between the two ends. This CDR3 is 10 amino acids long. The CDR3 DNA reads TGCAGTGCTTCGGACGGTGAAGCTTTCTTT. This encodes CSASDGEAFF.

The V call is TRBV20-1, the J call TRBJ2-1; TRBD2 might be the D (6 bases). In germline, CDR1 is DFQATT, CDR2 SNEGSKA (reference sequence). CDR3 length: 12 residues. This chain's CDR3 is CSADGGGNEQFF. CDR3 nucleotides: TGCAGCGCTGACGGCGGAGGGAATGAGCAGTTCTTC.

The chain is built from TRBV7-3 and TRBJ2-7; possible D gene TRBD2, 6 bases. CDR1 and CDR2 from the germline V gene are SGHTA and FQGTGA. V gave up 1 base and J gave up 5 bases, with 18 bases separating them. This CDR3 spans 16 amino acids. The CDR3 coding sequence is TGTGCCAGCAGCTTAAAGCCCCGACTAGTAAGCCACGAGCAGTACTTC. It is translated as CASSLKPRLVSHEQYF.

The CDR3 spells CASSLAGGGTRQETQYF. DNA for the CDR3: TGTGCCAGCAGCTTAGCCGGAGGGGGGACTAGACAAGAGACCCAGTACTTC. V gene TRBV11-2 combines with J gene TRBJ2-5, with 8 bases fitting TRBD2. The CDR3 is 17 residues long. Germline V gene sequence: CDR1 SGHAT, CDR2 FQNNGV. V trimming: 1 base; J trimming: 2 bases; junction bases outside the gene matches: 9.